The 7 T cell receptor beta chains below all came from one sample that was sequenced in a study of T cells after yellow fever vaccination. TCRdb ran MiXCR on the 5' RACE reads and lists one entry per CDR3 protein. The data show more than 450,000 distinct CDR3 sequences, 21% seen once. Sample: PBMCs, taken approximately 20 days after the first yellow fever vaccination. The receptors were sampled from a man aged 18 to 29 who received the YFV17D yellow fever vaccine.

This clonotype was found a few times. The rearrangement joins TRBV12-3 or TRBV12-4 to TRBJ2-7; D is unclear. This CDR3 spans 12 amino acids. Trimming stripped 7 bases from V and 6 bases from J, with 13 bases between. The CDR3 region is CASTSSVGEQYF. CDR3 DNA sequence: TGTGCCAGCACCTCGTCAGTGGGCGAGCAGTACTTC.

V is TRBV6-1 and J is TRBJ2-2; TRBD1 aligns across 9 bases. With 7 bases clipped from V and 5 bases from J, the junction kept 8 bases outside the gene matches. Germline lookup yields CDR1 MNHNS and CDR2 SASEGT. The CDR3 has 15 amino acids. The CDR3 nucleotides read TGTGCCAGCACACTGGGACAGGGAAGGACCGGGGAGCTGTTTTTT. It yields the protein CASTLGQGRTGELFF.

Here the CDR3 reads CASRPTPEAEAFF. The DNA for the CDR3 is TGTGCCAGCAGACCAACCCCAGAGGCTGAAGCTTTCTTT. The chain uses TRBV5-5 and TRBJ1-1; D gene unclear. V lost 5 bases and J 6 bases, leaving 14 bases between the germline ends. CDR1 and CDR2 (germline): SGHKS, YYEKEE (reference sequence). This CDR3 contains 13 residues. Full variable domain (rest looked up from reference TRBV5-5 and TRBJ1-1): DAGVTQSPTHLIKTRGQQVTLRCSPISGHKSVSWYQQVLGQGPQFIFQYYEKEERGRGNFPDRFSARQFPNYSSELNVNALLLGDSALYLCASRPTPEAEAFFGQGTRLTVV.

This clonotype was counted a few times. V is TRBV29-1 and J is TRBJ2-4, with D tentatively TRBD1 or TRBD2 (5 bases each). The V end was cut by 4 bases, the J end by 3 bases, with 19 bases between. In germline, CDR1 is SQVTM, CDR2 ANQGSEA. This CDR3 is built from 16 residues. The CDR3 sequence: CSVGYGTPGGKNIQYF. Written as DNA, the CDR3 is TGCAGCGTTGGTTACGGGACCCCAGGAGGCAAAAACATTCAGTACTTC.

This clonotype was seen a few times. The chain recombines TRBV6-1 with TRBJ2-1, with a weak D call TRBD1 (6 bases). Trimming cost V 9 bases and J 8 bases, with 23 bases left between them. Germline V gene sequence: CDR1 MNHNS, CDR2 SASEGT. The CDR3 totals 15 residues. The CDR3 DNA sequence: TGTGCCAGTACTCCTCTGGGGGCCCTGATCCATGAGCAGTTCTTC. Amino acids: CASTPLGALIHEQFF.

The rearrangement links TRBV25-1 to TRBJ1-5, with 9 positions matching TRBD1. The length of the CDR3 is 16 residues. The germline gives CDR1 MGHDK, CDR2 SYGVNS. V dropped 4 bases and J dropped 5; count of bases not matched to a gene: 9. The CDR3 here is CASSGDRETVDQPQHF. CDR3 in DNA: TGTGCCAGCAGTGGGGACAGGGAGACGGTCGATCAGCCCCAGCATTTT.

This clonotype was counted ten times or more. This chain joins TRBV9 and TRBJ1-1; 8 positions agree with TRBD1. The J segment lost 0 bases and the V segment lost 4 bases, leaving 5 bases of the junction unmatched. The germline CDR1 and CDR2 sequences are SGDLS and YYNGEE. This CDR3 spans 15 amino acids. The DNA for the CDR3 is TGTGCCAGCAGCACCCGGGACAGGCTGAACACTGAAGCTTTCTTT. It yields the protein CASSTRDRLNTEAFF.